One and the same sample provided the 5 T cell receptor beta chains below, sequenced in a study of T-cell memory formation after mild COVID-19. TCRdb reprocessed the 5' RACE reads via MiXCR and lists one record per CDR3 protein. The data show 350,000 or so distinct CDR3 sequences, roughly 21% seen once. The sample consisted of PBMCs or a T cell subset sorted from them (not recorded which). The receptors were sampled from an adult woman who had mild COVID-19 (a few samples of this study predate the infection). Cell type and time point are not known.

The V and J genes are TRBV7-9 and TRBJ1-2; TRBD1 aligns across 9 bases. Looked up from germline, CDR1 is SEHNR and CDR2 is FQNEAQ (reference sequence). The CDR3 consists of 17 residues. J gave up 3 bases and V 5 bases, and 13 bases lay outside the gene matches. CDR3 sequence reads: CASSRARQGGLDYGYTF. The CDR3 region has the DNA TGTGCCAGCAGCCGAGCCCGACAGGGGGGGCTAGACTATGGCTACACCTTC.

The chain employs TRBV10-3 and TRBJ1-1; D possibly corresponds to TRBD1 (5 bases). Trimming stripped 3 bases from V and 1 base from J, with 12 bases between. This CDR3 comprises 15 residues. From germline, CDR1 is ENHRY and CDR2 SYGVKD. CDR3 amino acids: CAISDPGRPNTEAFF. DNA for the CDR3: TGTGCCATCAGTGACCCGGGACGGCCGAACACTGAAGCTTTCTTT.

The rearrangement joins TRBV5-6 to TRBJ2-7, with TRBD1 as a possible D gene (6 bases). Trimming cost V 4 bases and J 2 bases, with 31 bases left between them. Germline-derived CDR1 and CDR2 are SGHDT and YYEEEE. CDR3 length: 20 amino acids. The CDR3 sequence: CASSVVGAPSTGSAPYEQYF. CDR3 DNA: TGTGCCAGCAGCGTTGTGGGGGCCCCCTCTACGGGGTCGGCCCCCTACGAGCAGTACTTC.

The CDR3 spells CASRLRSAPYGYTF. The CDR3 nucleotides read TGTGCCAGCCGACTCCGATCCGCCCCCTATGGCTACACCTTC. V gene TRBV6-5 combines with J gene TRBJ1-2; D call uncertain. V was trimmed by 8 bases and J by 4 bases, leaving 17 bases between them. Looked up from germline, CDR1 is MNHEY and CDR2 is SVGAGI. CDR3 length: 14 amino acids.

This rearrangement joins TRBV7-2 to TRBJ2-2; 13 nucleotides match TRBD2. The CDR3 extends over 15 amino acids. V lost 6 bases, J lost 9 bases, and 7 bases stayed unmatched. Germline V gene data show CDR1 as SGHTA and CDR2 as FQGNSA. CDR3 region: CASSPLAGGSWELFF. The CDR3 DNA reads TGTGCCAGCAGTCCACTAGCGGGAGGGAGCTGGGAGCTGTTTTTT.